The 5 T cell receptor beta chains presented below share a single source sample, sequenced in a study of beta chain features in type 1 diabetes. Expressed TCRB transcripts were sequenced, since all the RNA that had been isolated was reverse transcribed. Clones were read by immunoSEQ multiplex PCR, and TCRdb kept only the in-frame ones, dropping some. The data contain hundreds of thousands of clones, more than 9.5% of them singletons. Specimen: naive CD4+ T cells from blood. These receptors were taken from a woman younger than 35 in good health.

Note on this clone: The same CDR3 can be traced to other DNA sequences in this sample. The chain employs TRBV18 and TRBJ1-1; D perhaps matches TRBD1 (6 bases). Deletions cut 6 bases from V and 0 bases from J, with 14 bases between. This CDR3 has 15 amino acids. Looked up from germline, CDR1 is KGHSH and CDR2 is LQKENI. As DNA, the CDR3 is TGTGCCAGCTCTCCCTTGGACAGCATGAACACTGAAGCTTTCTTT. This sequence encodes CASSPLDSMNTEAFF. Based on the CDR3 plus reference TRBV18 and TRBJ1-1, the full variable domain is NAGVMQNPRHLVRRRGQEARLRCSPMKGHSHVYWYRQLPEEGLKFMVYLQKENIIDESGMPKERFSAEFPKEGPSILRIQQVVRGDSAAYFCASSPLDSMNTEAFFGQGTRLTVV.

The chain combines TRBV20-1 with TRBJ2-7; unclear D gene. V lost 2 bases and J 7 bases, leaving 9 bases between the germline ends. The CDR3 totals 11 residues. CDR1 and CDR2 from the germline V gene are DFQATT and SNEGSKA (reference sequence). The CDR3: CSARRAEEQYF. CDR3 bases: TGCAGTGCTAGAAGGGCGGAGGAGCAGTACTTC.

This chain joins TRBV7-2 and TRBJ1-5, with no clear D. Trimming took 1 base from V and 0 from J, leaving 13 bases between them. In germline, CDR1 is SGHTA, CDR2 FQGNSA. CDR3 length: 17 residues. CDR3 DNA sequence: TGTGCCAGCAGCTTAGTAGGCCAGACTTATAGCAATCAGCCCCAGCATTTT. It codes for CASSLVGQTYSNQPQHF. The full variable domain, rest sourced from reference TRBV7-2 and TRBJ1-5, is GAGVSQSPSNKVTEKGKDVELRCDPISGHTALYWYRQSLGQGLEFLIYFQGNSAPDKSGLPSDRFSAERTGGSVSTLTIQRTQQEDSAVYLCASSLVGQTYSNQPQHFGDGTRLSIL.

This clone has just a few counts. The CDR3 DNA reads as TGTGCCAGCAGAGGACGGACGGTCATGAACACTGAAGCTTTCTTT. Translated: CASRGRTVMNTEAFF. The chain is built from TRBV2 and TRBJ1-1, with D unresolved. Germline V gene lookup returns CDR1 SNHLY and CDR2 FYNNEI. V was pared by 6 bases and J by 0 bases, with 14 bases between. CDR3 length equals 15 residues.

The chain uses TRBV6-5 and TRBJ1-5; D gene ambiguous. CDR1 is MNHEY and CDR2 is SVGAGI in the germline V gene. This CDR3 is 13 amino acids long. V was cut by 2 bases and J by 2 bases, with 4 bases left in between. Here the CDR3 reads CASSYRGNQPQHF. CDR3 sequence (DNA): TGTGCCAGCAGTTACAGAGGCAATCAGCCCCAGCATTTT.